This TCR beta chain was retrieved from a study of blood T cell repertoires in COVID-19. From germline, CDR1 is MNHGY and CDR2 SVAAGI. The V and J ends lost 3 bases and 4 bases, in that order; junction bases with no gene match: 7. The CDR3 runs 15 residues. Original methodology: Estimated nucleated cell counts came from reference gene primer amplification. Some clones are missing from TCRdb's copy, which holds only in-frame ones; the method was immunoSEQ multiplex PCR. That table gives V, J and clone size, and the DNA gave D and trimming. The repertoire holds tens of thousands of clones, with about nine tenths as singletons.

The sample consisted of peripheral blood. This clonotype was sampled from a woman older than 75 in a cohort sampled during active or convalescent COVID-19. The V call is TRBV6-9, the J call TRBJ1-1; 8 positions match TRBD1. The CDR3 nucleotides are TGTGCCAGCAGTTACTGGACAGGGCTGTTCACTGAAGCTTTCTTT. Its protein product is CASSYWTGLFTEAFF.